This T cell receptor beta chain was sequenced in a study of T cells in Graves' hyperthyroidism and ophthalmopathy. About the research overall: Blood was drawn when the patient was first diagnosed and still untreated. Study findings and constraints: Blood shared most expanded thyroid clonotypes above 0.001. In simple terms, a model built on 13 V-J features told ophthalmopathy apart from stable hyperthyroidism.

RNA transcripts yielded amplified TCR beta CDR3 regions. The HTBI primer set drove a first-round RT-PCR of the TCR CDR3. TCRdb recomputed calls from the multiplex PCR reads with MiXCR, one row per CDR3 protein. The sample holds around 600,000 distinct CDR3 sequences; more than 14% are singletons and the top ten take 9.5% to 15%. Trimming at V came to 1 base and at J to 4 bases, leaving 3 bases not matched to a gene. Germline V lookup: CDR1 MGHRA, CDR2 YSYEKL. The CDR3 covers 14 residues. This clonotype came up a few times. Its antigen is undetermined. This sample holds PBMCs from approximately 9 ml fresh peripheral blood.

The TCR sequence derives from a woman in her forties or fifties with Graves' ophthalmopathy. V usage is TRBV4-1 and J usage is TRBJ2-7; 8 nucleotides agree with TRBD1. Sequencing was carried out using blood. The CDR3 reads CASSQGTGTYEQYF. The DNA of the CDR3 is TGCGCCAGCAGCCAAGGGACAGGGACTTACGAGCAGTACTTC.